Included here is one T cell receptor (beta chain) sequence, with context. The CDR3 spans 14 residues. Looked up from germline, CDR1 is SNHLY and CDR2 is FYNNEI. V was clipped by 2 bases and J by 6 bases; unmatched bases: 2. TCRdb recomputed calls from the 5' RACE reads with MiXCR, one row per CDR3 protein. This repertoire shows approximately 550,000 distinct CDR3 sequences, under 25% found once; its top ten account for approximately 0.48%. This sample was taken from a study of identical twins. These sequences were also reported in another study, on yellow fever vaccine responses in identical twins.

J is TRBJ1-5 and V is TRBV2; 9 bases are shared with TRBD1. The source material was CD4+ T cells sorted from blood. This receptor was identified in a woman aged 18-35 years in good health. The CDR3 reads CASSESQGAQPQHF. Written as DNA, the CDR3 is TGTGCCAGCAGTGAATCACAGGGGGCTCAGCCCCAGCATTTT.